This TCR beta chain stems from a study of identical twins. Study results and limitations: Models predicted less out-of-frame TCR alpha sharing in monozygotic twins than was found. Conclusions relied on cross-sectional statistical analysis, not following the same donors.

The germline V gene has CDR1 ENHRY and CDR2 SYGVKD. There are 13 residues in the CDR3. Trimming cost V 4 bases and J 5 bases, with 12 bases left between them. This clonotype occurred a few times. Its antigen remains unidentified. TCRdb ran MiXCR on the 5' RACE reads and lists one entry per CDR3 protein. The table has around 570,000 distinct CDR3 sequences, more than 9% seen once. Each donor (without exception) was a healthy Caucasian. The same data also went into a second study, on yellow fever vaccine responses in identical twins.

This clonotype originated in a woman under 30 in good health. V usage is TRBV10-3 and J usage is TRBJ2-7; D remains unclear. The sequencing input was PBMCs. The CDR3 region has the DNA TGTGCCATCAGTGCGGGCACAGACAACGAGCAGTACTTC. It specifies CAISAGTDNEQYF.